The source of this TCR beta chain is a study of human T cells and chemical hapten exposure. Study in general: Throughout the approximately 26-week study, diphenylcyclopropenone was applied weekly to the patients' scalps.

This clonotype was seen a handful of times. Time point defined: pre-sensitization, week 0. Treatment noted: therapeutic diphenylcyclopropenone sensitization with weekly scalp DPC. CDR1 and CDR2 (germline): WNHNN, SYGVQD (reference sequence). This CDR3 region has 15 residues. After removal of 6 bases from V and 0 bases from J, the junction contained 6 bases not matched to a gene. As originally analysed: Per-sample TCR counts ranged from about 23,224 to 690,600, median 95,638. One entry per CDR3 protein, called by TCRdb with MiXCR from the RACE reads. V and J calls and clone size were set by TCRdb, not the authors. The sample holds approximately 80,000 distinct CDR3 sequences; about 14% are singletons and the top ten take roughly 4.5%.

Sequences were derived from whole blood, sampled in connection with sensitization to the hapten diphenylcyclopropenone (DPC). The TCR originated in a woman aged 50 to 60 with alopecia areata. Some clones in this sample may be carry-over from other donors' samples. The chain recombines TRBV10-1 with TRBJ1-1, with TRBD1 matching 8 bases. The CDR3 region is CASSGTGSMNTEAFF. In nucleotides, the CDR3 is TGCGCCAGCAGCGGGACAGGATCAATGAACACTGAAGCTTTCTTT.